This TCR beta chain was sequenced for a study of control samples from healthy donors and cancer patients. V was clipped by 5 bases and J by 0 bases; unmatched bases: 6. Germline V gene sequence: CDR1 SGHVS, CDR2 FNYEAQ. This CDR3 spans 15 amino acids. Profiling relied on immunoSEQ multiplex PCR, and the TCRdb table lists in-frame clones only, not all of them. Of 100,000 to 150,000 clones in the sample, roughly 90% were seen once. The source material was blood. The V call is TRBV7-6, the J call TRBJ2-7, with 8 bases matching TRBD1. The receptor's source is a man in his forties or fifties in good health. The CDR3, as DNA: TGTGCCAGCAGCCTGGCGACAGGGGCCTCCTACGAGCAGTACTTC. It encodes CASSLATGASYEQYF.